A selection of T cell receptor beta chains follows, all from one sample in a study of Ad26.COV2.S vaccination and SARS-CoV-2 variants. TCRdb keeps only in-frame clones here, not all; method: immunoSEQ multiplex PCR. The table lists some 320,000 clones, about 82% of them singletons, with 1.5% to 2.5% in the top ten. The sequences come from peripheral blood, collected in a trial of Ad26.COV2.S vaccine versus placebo. The source of these receptors is a person aged 18-65 years who received the Ad26.COV2.S COVID-19 vaccine or a placebo. Each CDR3 is given without its conserved first and last residue. Clone size is shown for a subset of rows, as once, few, many or a class of expanded clone.

abundance: -
j_gene: TRBJ2-2
v_gene: TRBV5-1
CDR3aa: ASRTGGLANTGELF

abundance: -
j_gene: TRBJ1-6
v_gene: TRBV6-2/TRBV6-3
CDR3aa: ASSNDGTPDSPLH

abundance: -
j_gene: TRBJ1-2
v_gene: TRBV24-1
CDR3aa: ATSDSIGGYT

abundance: -
j_gene: TRBJ1-3
v_gene: TRBV7-2
CDR3aa: ASSLGGGNTIY

abundance: -
j_gene: TRBJ1-6
v_gene: TRBV14
CDR3aa: ASSPSGRGYNSPLH

abundance: -
j_gene: TRBJ2-1
v_gene: TRBV10-3
CDR3aa: AISERTASSYNEQF

abundance: -
j_gene: TRBJ1-6
v_gene: TRBV27
CDR3aa: ASSRTPSSYNSPLH

abundance: -
j_gene: TRBJ2-5
v_gene: TRBV7-2
CDR3aa: ASSKGLAGGQETQY

abundance: -
j_gene: TRBJ1-2
v_gene: TRBV27
CDR3aa: ASSIFGTPNWGYT

abundance: -
j_gene: TRBJ1-4
v_gene: TRBV3-1/TRBV3-2
CDR3aa: ASSQTTLPSDKLF

abundance: -
j_gene: TRBJ2-5
v_gene: TRBV25-1
CDR3aa: ASSERQETQY

abundance: -
j_gene: TRBJ2-7
v_gene: TRBV5-8
CDR3aa: ASSPLAGGPRYTEQY

abundance: few
j_gene: TRBJ1-1
v_gene: TRBV6-2/TRBV6-3
CDR3aa: ASSEGGNTEAF

abundance: -
j_gene: TRBJ1-2
v_gene: TRBV30
CDR3aa: AWSSETGYT

abundance: -
j_gene: TRBJ1-1
v_gene: TRBV9
CDR3aa: ASSVGPSARSLGTEAF

abundance: once
j_gene: TRBJ2-5
v_gene: TRBV14
CDR3aa: ASSLSGFGETQY

abundance: -
j_gene: TRBJ1-1
v_gene: TRBV5-1
CDR3aa: ASSLERRQPMNTEAF

abundance: once
j_gene: TRBJ2-1
v_gene: TRBV10-3
CDR3aa: AISPRVSSKSVHSEQF

abundance: -
j_gene: TRBJ2-5
v_gene: TRBV4-1
CDR3aa: ASSQGGVQETQY

abundance: once
j_gene: TRBJ2-3
v_gene: TRBV3-1/TRBV3-2
CDR3aa: ASSQGSKRSTDTQY

abundance: -
j_gene: TRBJ1-5
v_gene: TRBV12-5
CDR3aa: ASGLGRGQPQH

abundance: -
j_gene: TRBJ2-6
v_gene: TRBV6-5
CDR3aa: ATCTGPGANVLT

abundance: -
j_gene: TRBJ2-1
v_gene: TRBV5-4
CDR3aa: ASSLRTGWNNEQF

abundance: few
j_gene: TRBJ2-7
v_gene: TRBV7-5
CDR3aa: VRSLTAEETYEQY

abundance: -
j_gene: TRBJ2-5
v_gene: TRBV5-4
CDR3aa: ASSLQNSGAPGQY

abundance: -
j_gene: TRBJ2-2
v_gene: TRBV6-5
CDR3aa: ASSYRSENTGELF

abundance: -
j_gene: TRBJ2-5
v_gene: TRBV7-9
CDR3aa: ASSLEWQAQTQY

abundance: -
j_gene: TRBJ2-5
v_gene: TRBV7-2
CDR3aa: ASSLAAGVETQY

abundance: -
j_gene: TRBJ2-5
v_gene: TRBV6-2/TRBV6-3
CDR3aa: ASSPGVGMGETQY

abundance: few
j_gene: TRBJ1-1
v_gene: TRBV29-1
CDR3aa: SASGQGRWAEAF

abundance: -
j_gene: TRBJ1-5
v_gene: TRBV30
CDR3aa: AWSGLGQGANQPQH

abundance: -
j_gene: TRBJ1-2
v_gene: TRBV6-2/TRBV6-3
CDR3aa: ASSYLGGPYPYGYT